These 20 T cell receptor beta chains were sequenced from one sample in a study of cytomegalovirus exposure and HLA in healthy donors. The assay was immunoSEQ multiplex PCR, and TCRdb's table has in-frame clones only and misses some. Among some 190,000 clones listed, roughly 83% were seen once. Sequencing input: PBMCs. Every receptor here comes from a young woman in good health and CMV-seronegative.

The CDR3 DNA follows: TGTGCCAGCAGCTTAGGGACAAACACAGATACGCAGTATTTT. This sequence encodes CASSLGTNTDTQYF. This rearrangement joins TRBV7-3 to TRBJ2-3, with D perhaps matching TRBD1 (6 bases). Germline CDR1 and CDR2: SGHTA and FQGTGA. This CDR3 contains 14 residues. With 2 bases removed from V and 2 bases from J, the gap between germline ends came to 8 bases.

This clone came up once. The V gene is TRBV13, the J gene TRBJ2-4, with 8 nucleotides matching TRBD2. CDR3 length equals 18 residues. CDR1 is PRHDT, CDR2 FYEKMQ, per germline (reference sequence). V was pared by 0 bases and J by 2 bases, with 9 bases of the junction left unmatched. Here the CDR3 DNA reads TGTGCCAGCAGCTTAGGCCCCGCCGGGAGGGGCCCCAAAAACATTCAGTACTTC. It specifies CASSLGPAGRGPKNIQYF.

The chain recombines TRBV9 with TRBJ1-2; D gene unclear. This CDR3 is built from 13 residues. The V and J ends lost 3 bases and 4 bases respectively, with 10 bases between them. CDR1 and CDR2 (germline): SGDLS, YYNGEE. As DNA, the CDR3 is TGTGCCAGCAGCGATTTAGTAAGCTATGGCTACACCTTC. Protein: CASSDLVSYGYTF. Supplemented by reference TRBV9 and TRBJ1-2, the full variable domain reads DSGVTQTPKHLITATGQRVTLRCSPRSGDLSVYWYQQSLDQGLQFLIQYYNGEERAKGNILERFSAQQFPDLHSELNLSSLELGDSALYFCASSDLVSYGYTFGSGTRLTVV.

The J gene is TRBJ2-1, the V gene TRBV7-9, with 7 bases aligning to TRBD1. Germline CDR1 is SEHNR and CDR2 is FQNEAQ (reference sequence). The length of the CDR3 is 16 residues. With V trimmed by 7 bases and J by 12 bases, 21 bases remained unmatched. The CDR3 DNA reads as TGTGCCAGCAACGCTTACTATTCCTTACTAACAGGGGCGCAGTTCTTC. Amino acid sequence: CASNAYYSLLTGAQFF.

CDR3 in amino acids: CASRPRTSGAYEQFF. The CDR3, as DNA: TGTGCCAGCAGACCCCGGACTAGCGGGGCATATGAGCAGTTCTTC. The V and J genes are TRBV6-5 and TRBJ2-1, with 12 positions matching TRBD2. This CDR3 region has 15 residues. Trimming at V came to 6 bases and at J to 8 bases, leaving 8 bases not matched to a gene. The germline CDR1 and CDR2 sequences are MNHEY and SVGAGI.

This sequence joins TRBV10-3 and TRBJ2-5, with D possibly TRBD2 on 6 matching bases. This CDR3 is built from 17 residues. Germline CDR1 ENHRY, CDR2 SYGVKD. V lost 0 bases to trimming and J lost 4 bases, with 18 bases between them. CDR3 DNA sequence: TGTGCCATCAGTGAGTCTAGCGACGGAGGGAGAGGAGAGACCCAGTACTTC. It is translated as CAISESSDGGRGETQYF.

In DNA form, the CDR3 reads TGCGCCAGCAGCTTCAAACAGGGGGCGGCTTCCTCCTACGAGCAGTACTTC. It codes for CASSFKQGAASSYEQYF. The chain links TRBV5-1 to TRBJ2-7; 9 positions agree with TRBD1. V was clipped by 2 bases and J by 0 bases; unmatched bases: 9. This CDR3 contains 17 residues. Germline values: CDR1 SGHRS, CDR2 YFSETQ.

As to this clone: Mismatch with germline at one junction end may stem from a read error. This rearrangement joins TRBV30 to TRBJ1-5; D unclear. Germline V gene lookup returns CDR1 GTSNPN and CDR2 SVGIG (reference sequence). The CDR3 is 13 residues long. CDR3 in amino acids: CAWRSGVGQPQHF. In DNA, the CDR3 is TGTGCTTGGAGAAGCGGGGTAGGGCAGCCCCAGCATTTT.

J is TRBJ2-1 and V is TRBV11-3; D ambiguous. The CDR3 is 13 residues long. Germline lookup yields CDR1 SGHNT and CDR2 YENEEA. V lost 1 base and J lost 8, with 9 bases in between. For the CDR3, the DNA is TGTGCCAGCAGCTTAGGGTCGCGCGATGAGCAGTTCTTC. Translating gives CASSLGSRDEQFF.

This clone showed up just a few times. This chain links TRBV6-1 with TRBJ2-2, with TRBD2 identical over 9 bases. Germline V CDR1 and CDR2: MNHNS, SASEGT. The length of the CDR3 is 15 residues. With V trimmed by 4 bases and J by 5 bases, 5 bases remained unmatched. CDR3 sequence reads: CASSAVAGETGELFF. The CDR3 bases are TGTGCCAGCAGTGCGGTAGCGGGGGAAACCGGGGAGCTGTTTTTT.

The sample holds a few counts of this clone. The V call is TRBV12-5, the J call TRBJ1-4, with D unclear. With 0 bases removed from V and 11 bases from J, the gap between germline ends came to 7 bases. CDR1 and CDR2 from the germline V gene are LGHNT and FRNRAP. This CDR3 spans 12 amino acids. The CDR3 coding sequence is TGTGCTAGTGGTTTGGTACCGAGGAAACTGTTTTTT. Translation gives CASGLVPRKLFF.

This clone was seen only a few times. V and J are TRBV7-8 and TRBJ1-5; D gene unclear. From germline, CDR1 is SGHVS and CDR2 FQNEAQ. The CDR3 is 13 amino acids. Trimming stripped 3 bases from V and 0 bases from J, with 3 bases between. CDR3 protein: CASSFHSNQPQHF. The CDR3 region has the DNA TGTGCCAGCAGCTTCCATAGCAATCAGCCCCAGCATTTT.

The chain uses TRBV2 and TRBJ1-3; no clear D. Trimming took off 5 bases at V and 2 bases at J, with 16 bases between the two ends. The germline V gene has CDR1 SNHLY and CDR2 FYNNEI. This CDR3 has 16 amino acids. The CDR3 protein is CASSTQQWVPGNTIYF. The CDR3 nucleotides are TGTGCCAGCAGTACCCAACAGTGGGTCCCTGGAAACACCATATATTTT.

This clone was seen only once. The same CDR3 can be traced to other DNA sequences in this sample. The J gene is TRBJ2-3, the V gene TRBV2; 7 bases fit TRBD1. Germline CDR1 and CDR2: SNHLY and FYNNEI. V shed 4 bases and J 4 bases; nucleotides not matched to a gene: 2. CDR3 length: 13 residues. This chain's CDR3 is CASSGQGSDTQYF. The CDR3 DNA reads TGTGCCAGCAGTGGACAGGGTTCAGATACGCAGTATTTT.

This clone has only one observation. The gene calls are TRBV5-1 and TRBJ2-3; no firm D call. The length of the CDR3 is 13 residues. Trimming left V 6 bases short and J 0 bases short, with 8 bases between. From germline, CDR1 is SGHRS and CDR2 YFSETQ. CDR3 DNA sequence: TGCGCCAGCAAGATCGGTAGCACAGATACGCAGTATTTT. Its protein product is CASKIGSTDTQYF.

The chain links TRBV5-5 to TRBJ1-1; 8 bases agree with TRBD1. The germline gives CDR1 SGHKS, CDR2 YYEKEE (reference sequence). V trimming: 4 bases; J trimming: 10 bases; junction bases outside the gene matches: 6. The CDR3 extends over 12 amino acids. The CDR3 is CASSPGTGRAFF. In DNA, the CDR3 is TGTGCCAGCAGCCCAGGGACAGGAAGAGCTTTCTTT.

The V call is TRBV2, the J call TRBJ1-1; D is ambiguous. CDR1 and CDR2 (germline): SNHLY, FYNNEI. This CDR3 contains 10 residues. This CDR3 reads CTGGGTEAFF. The CDR3 DNA reads as TGTACCGGAGGAGGGACTGAAGCTTTCTTT.

The V call is TRBV2, the J call TRBJ1-4; D not resolved. CDR1 is SNHLY, CDR2 FYNNEI, per germline. The CDR3 covers 15 residues. V was cut by 0 bases and J by 7 bases, with 12 bases left in between. The CDR3 spells CASSEAWGVGEKLFF. The DNA for the CDR3 is TGTGCCAGCAGTGAAGCCTGGGGAGTCGGTGAAAAACTGTTTTTT.

The gene calls are TRBV27 and TRBJ2-3, with 9 bases fitting TRBD2. In germline, CDR1 is MNHEY, CDR2 SMNVEV (reference sequence). V lost 2 bases and J lost 2; bases outside the gene matches: 5. This CDR3 spans 16 amino acids. The CDR3 DNA reads as TGTGCCAGCAGTTTAGGACTAGCGACCCTCACAGATACGCAGTATTTT. Translation: CASSLGLATLTDTQYF.

This sequence joins TRBV6-6 and TRBJ1-1; D is ambiguous. The CDR3 spans 13 residues. Germline CDR1 reads MNHNY; CDR2 reads SVGAGI (reference sequence). The V end lost 7 bases, the J end lost 1 base, and 10 bases lay between the germline ends. The CDR3 DNA is TGTGCCAGCACTCCCACAAGGAACACTGAAGCTTTCTTT. Translated: CASTPTRNTEAFF.